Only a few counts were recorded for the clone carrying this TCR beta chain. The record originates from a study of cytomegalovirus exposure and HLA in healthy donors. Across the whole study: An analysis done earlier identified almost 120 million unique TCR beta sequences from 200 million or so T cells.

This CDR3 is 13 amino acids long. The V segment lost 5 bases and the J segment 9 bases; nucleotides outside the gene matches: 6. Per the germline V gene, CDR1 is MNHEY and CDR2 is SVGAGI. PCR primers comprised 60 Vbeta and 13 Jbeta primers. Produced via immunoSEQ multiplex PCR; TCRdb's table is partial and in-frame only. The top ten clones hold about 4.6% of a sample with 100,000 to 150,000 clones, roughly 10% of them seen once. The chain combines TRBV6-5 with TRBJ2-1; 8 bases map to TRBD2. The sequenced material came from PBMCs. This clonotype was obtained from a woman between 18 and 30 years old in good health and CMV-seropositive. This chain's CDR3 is CASSPSREGEQFF. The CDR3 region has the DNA TGTGCCAGCAGTCCTAGCCGGGAGGGTGAGCAGTTCTTC.